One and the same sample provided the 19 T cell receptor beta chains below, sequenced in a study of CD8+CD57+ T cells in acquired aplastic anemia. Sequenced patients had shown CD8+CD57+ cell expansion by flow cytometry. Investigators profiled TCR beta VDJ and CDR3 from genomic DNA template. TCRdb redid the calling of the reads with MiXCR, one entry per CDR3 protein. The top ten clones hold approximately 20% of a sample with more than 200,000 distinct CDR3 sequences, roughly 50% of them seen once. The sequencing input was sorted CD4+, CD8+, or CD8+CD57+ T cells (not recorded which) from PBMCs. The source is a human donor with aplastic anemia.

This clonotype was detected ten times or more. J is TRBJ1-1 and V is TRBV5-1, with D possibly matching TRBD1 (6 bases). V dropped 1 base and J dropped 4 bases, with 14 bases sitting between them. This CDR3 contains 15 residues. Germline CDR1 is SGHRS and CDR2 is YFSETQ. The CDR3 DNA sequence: TGCGCCAGCAGCTTGCTGGGGGCAGGGAGCACTGAAGCTTTCTTT. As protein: CASSLLGAGSTEAFF.

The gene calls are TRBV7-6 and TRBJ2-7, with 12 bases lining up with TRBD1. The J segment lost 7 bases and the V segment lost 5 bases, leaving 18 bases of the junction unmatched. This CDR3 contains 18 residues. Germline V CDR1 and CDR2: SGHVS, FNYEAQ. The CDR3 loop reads CASSLTPAGTGGAWEQYF. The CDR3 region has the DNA TGTGCCAGCAGCCTTACTCCTGCGGGGACAGGGGGCGCGTGGGAGCAGTACTTC.

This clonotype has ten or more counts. The CDR3 nucleotides read TGCAGTGCTGATCCGGGACAGGGGAGGGAAGGGCAGTACTTC. As protein: CSADPGQGREGQYF. The genes are TRBV20-1 and TRBJ2-7, with TRBD1 matching 10 bases. Germline lookup yields CDR1 DFQATT and CDR2 SNEGSKA (reference sequence). V trimming: 5 bases; J trimming: 9 bases; junction bases outside the gene matches: 13. The CDR3 is 14 residues long.

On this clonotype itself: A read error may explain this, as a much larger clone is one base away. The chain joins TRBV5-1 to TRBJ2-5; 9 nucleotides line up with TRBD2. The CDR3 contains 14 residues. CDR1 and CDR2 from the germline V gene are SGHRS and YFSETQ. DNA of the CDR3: TGCGCCAGCAGCTTGTGGGGCGGGGGGGAGACCCACTACTTC. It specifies CASSLWGGGETHYF. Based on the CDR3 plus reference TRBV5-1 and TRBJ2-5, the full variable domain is KAGVTQTPRYLIKTRGQQVTLSCSPISGHRSVSWYQQTPGQGLQFLFEYFSETQRNKGNFPGRFSGRQFSNSRSEMNVSTLELGDSALYLCASSLWGGGETHYFGPGTRLLVL.

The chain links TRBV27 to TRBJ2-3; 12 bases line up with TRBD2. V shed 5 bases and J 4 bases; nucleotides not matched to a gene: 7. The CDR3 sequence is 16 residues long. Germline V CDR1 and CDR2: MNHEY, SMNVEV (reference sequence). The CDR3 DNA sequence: TGTGCCAGCAGTCCGCGACTAGCGGGGGTAGCAGATACGCAGTATTTT. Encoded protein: CASSPRLAGVADTQYF.

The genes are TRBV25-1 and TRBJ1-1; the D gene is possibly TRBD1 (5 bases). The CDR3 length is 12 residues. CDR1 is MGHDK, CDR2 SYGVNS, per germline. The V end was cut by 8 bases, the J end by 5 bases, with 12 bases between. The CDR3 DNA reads TGTGCCAGCTGGGGCCGGTTGACTGAAGCTTTCTTT. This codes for CASWGRLTEAFF.

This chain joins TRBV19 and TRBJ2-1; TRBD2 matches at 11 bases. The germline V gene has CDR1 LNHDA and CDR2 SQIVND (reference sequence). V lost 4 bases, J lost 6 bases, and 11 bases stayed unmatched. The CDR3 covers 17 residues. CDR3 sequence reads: CASSNELAGASGNEQFF. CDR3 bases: TGTGCCAGTAGTAACGAACTAGCGGGGGCCTCCGGCAATGAGCAGTTCTTC. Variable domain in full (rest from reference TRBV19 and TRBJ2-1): DGGITQSPKYLFRKEGQNVTLSCEQNLNHDAMYWYRQDPGQGLRLIYYSQIVNDFQKGDIAEGYSVSREKKESFPLTVTSAQKNPTAFYLCASSNELAGASGNEQFFGPGTRLTVL.

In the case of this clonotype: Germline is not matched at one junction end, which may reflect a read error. CDR3 DNA: TGTCCCAGCAGCTTGGGTGACTACGAGCAGTACTTC. Protein sequence: CPSSLGDYEQYF. The genes are TRBV5-4 and TRBJ2-7; D not certain. The CDR3 has 12 amino acids. CDR1 is SGHNT and CDR2 is YYREEE in the germline V gene (reference sequence).

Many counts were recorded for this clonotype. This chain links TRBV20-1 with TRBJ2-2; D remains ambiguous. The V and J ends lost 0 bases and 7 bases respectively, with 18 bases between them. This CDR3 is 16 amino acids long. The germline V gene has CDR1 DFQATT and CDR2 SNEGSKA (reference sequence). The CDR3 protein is CSARDLAPNGGGELFF. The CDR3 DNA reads TGCAGTGCTAGAGATCTCGCTCCCAATGGTGGCGGGGAGCTGTTTTTT.

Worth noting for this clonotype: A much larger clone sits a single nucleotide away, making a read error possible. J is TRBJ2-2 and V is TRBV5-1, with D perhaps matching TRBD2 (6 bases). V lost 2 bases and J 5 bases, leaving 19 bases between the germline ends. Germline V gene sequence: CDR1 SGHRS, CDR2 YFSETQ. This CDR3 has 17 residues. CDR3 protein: CASSFDPGGVGTGELFF. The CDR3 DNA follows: TGCGCCAGCAGCTTCGACCCAGGCGGGGTTGGGACCGGGGAGCTGTTTTTT.

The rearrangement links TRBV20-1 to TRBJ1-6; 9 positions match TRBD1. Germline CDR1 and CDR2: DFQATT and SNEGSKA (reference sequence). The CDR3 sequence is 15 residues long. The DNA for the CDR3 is TGCAGCGTGCTAGGGACGGGACAGGGAAATTCACCCCTCCACTTT. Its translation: CSVLGTGQGNSPLHF.

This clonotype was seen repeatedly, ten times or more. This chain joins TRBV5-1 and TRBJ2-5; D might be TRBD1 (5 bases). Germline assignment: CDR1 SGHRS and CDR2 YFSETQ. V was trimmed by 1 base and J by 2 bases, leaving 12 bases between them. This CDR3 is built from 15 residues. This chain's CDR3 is CASSLSSGRQETQYF. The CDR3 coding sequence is TGCGCCAGCAGCTTGTCTTCAGGGCGACAAGAGACCCAGTACTTC.

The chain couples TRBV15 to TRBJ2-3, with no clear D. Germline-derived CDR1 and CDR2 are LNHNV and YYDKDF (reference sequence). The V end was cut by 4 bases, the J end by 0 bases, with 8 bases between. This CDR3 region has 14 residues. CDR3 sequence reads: CATSITVSTDTQYF. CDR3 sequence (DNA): TGTGCCACCAGCATAACGGTTAGCACAGATACGCAGTATTTT.

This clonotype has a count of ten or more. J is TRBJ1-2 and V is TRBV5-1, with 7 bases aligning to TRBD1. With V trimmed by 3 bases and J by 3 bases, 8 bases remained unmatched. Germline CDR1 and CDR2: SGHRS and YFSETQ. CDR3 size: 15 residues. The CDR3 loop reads CASSSRPQGDYGYTF. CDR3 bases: TGCGCCAGCAGCTCGCGCCCCCAGGGGGACTATGGCTACACCTTC.

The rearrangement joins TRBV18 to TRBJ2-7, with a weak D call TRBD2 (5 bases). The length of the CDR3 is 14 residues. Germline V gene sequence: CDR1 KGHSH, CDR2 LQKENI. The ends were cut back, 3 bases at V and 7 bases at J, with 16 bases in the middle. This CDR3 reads CASSPSVGSGEQYF. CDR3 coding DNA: TGTGCCAGCTCACCCTCGGTTGGGAGTGGGGAGCAGTACTTC.

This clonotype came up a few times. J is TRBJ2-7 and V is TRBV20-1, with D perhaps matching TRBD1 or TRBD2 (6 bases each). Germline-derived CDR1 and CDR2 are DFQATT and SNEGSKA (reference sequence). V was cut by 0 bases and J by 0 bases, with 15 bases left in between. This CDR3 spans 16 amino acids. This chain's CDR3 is CSARDPEGGDSYEQYF. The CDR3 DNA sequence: TGCAGTGCTAGAGATCCAGAGGGGGGCGACTCCTACGAGCAGTACTTC.

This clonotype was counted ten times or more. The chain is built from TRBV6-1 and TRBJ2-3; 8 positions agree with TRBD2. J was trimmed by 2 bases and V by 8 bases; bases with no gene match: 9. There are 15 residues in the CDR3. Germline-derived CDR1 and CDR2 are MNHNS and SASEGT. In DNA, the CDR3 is TGTGCCAGCCGAGATCCAGCGGGGGACACAGATACGCAGTATTTT. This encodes CASRDPAGDTDTQYF.

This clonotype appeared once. Here the CDR3 reads CASSHRDPMNTEAFF. CDR3 DNA: TGTGCCAGCAGCCACAGGGATCCCATGAACACTGAAGCTTTCTTT. This chain links TRBV14 with TRBJ1-1, with TRBD1 as a possible D gene (5 bases). This CDR3 is built from 15 residues. V gave up 3 bases and J gave up 0 bases, with 11 bases separating them. Per the germline V gene, CDR1 is SGHDN and CDR2 is FVKESK.

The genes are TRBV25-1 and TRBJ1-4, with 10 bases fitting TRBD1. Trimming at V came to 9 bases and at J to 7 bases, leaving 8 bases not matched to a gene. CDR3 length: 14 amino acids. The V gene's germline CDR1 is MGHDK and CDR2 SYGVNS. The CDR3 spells CASSSGTGVEKLFF. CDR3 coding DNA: TGTGCCAGTTCGTCCGGGACAGGGGTTGAAAAACTGTTTTTT.